The rows below give T cell receptor beta chains drawn from one sample of a study of T cells in Graves' hyperthyroidism and ophthalmopathy. TCRdb redid the calling of the multiplex PCR reads with MiXCR, one entry per CDR3 protein. This table has fewer than 550,000 distinct CDR3 sequences, about a sixth appearing once. Source material: blood. The receptor source for this set is a woman aged 18-29 years with Graves' hyperthyroidism. Both conserved end residues are trimmed from each CDR3. Fields, in order: J gene, D gene, V gene, CDR3 protein. D genes are given only for firm matches.

TRBJ1-2	-	TRBV29-1	SVDPWDQGYT
TRBJ2-3	-	TRBV29-1	SVEEDTDTQY
TRBJ1-2	TRBD1	TRBV24-1	ATSDAGGPRGYT
TRBJ1-6	-	TRBV20-1	SASNRAGKEALH
TRBJ2-1	TRBD2	TRBV7-3	ASSPDRGGSNEQF
TRBJ2-6	TRBD1	TRBV12-3/TRBV12-4	ASSKSGWDRESGANVLT
TRBJ1-5	-	TRBV12-3/TRBV12-4	ASILQGIGNQPQH
TRBJ2-7	TRBD2	TRBV5-1	ASSLGGTSGSINEQY
TRBJ2-3	-	TRBV20-1	SARVASVVTDTQY
TRBJ1-6	-	TRBV11-2	ASSTRGRNSPLH
TRBJ2-2	TRBD1	TRBV4-3	ASRILQGSGELF
TRBJ2-3	-	TRBV24-1	ATAGTYLDTQY
TRBJ2-1	TRBD1	TRBV6-1	ASSDSAGTGSYNEQF
TRBJ2-1	TRBD2	TRBV7-6	ASSFTSGGGLNEQF
TRBJ2-1	TRBD2	TRBV12-3/TRBV12-4	ASSTGIAGGREQF
TRBJ2-3	-	TRBV7-3	ASSLISLGRMADTQY
TRBJ2-3	TRBD2	TRBV6-1	ASSPISSGRTDTQY
TRBJ2-5	-	TRBV5-6	ASSLYGSSGETQY
TRBJ1-5	-	TRBV19	ASSGLGQPQH
TRBJ1-1	-	TRBV6-1	ASKGGARAF
TRBJ2-7	-	TRBV10-3	AISESGLYEQY
TRBJ1-1	-	TRBV6-1	ASILREWGETEAF
TRBJ1-1	-	TRBV6-2/TRBV6-3	ASSYFGKTNVNTEAF
TRBJ2-1	-	TRBV5-1	ASSPGSPYNEQF
TRBJ2-3	TRBD1	TRBV7-2	ASSSTGTVFTDTQY
TRBJ2-7	-	TRBV24-1	ATSDSQRYEQY
TRBJ2-7	-	TRBV20-1	SARDAGPSYEQY
TRBJ1-3	TRBD1	TRBV2	ASMAPRGLAGNTIY
TRBJ1-5	-	TRBV24-1	ASISRSNQPQH
TRBJ1-5	-	TRBV25-1	ASRDGGSGQPQH
TRBJ2-7	TRBD1	TRBV20-1	SARDRQGVRYEQY
TRBJ1-1	TRBD1	TRBV20-1	SAEEGTAREAF
TRBJ2-2	TRBD2	TRBV12-3/TRBV12-4	ASSRGLAGVTGELF
TRBJ2-1	-	TRBV7-9	ASSLKDEQF
TRBJ2-1	-	TRBV20-1	SAREQEPF
TRBJ1-2	TRBD1	TRBV20-1	SAPDRGIGYGYT
TRBJ2-7	-	TRBV19	ASSITTSSGEQY
TRBJ2-5	-	TRBV20-1	SASLREETQY
TRBJ2-1	TRBD2	TRBV20-1	SARTSAYNEQF